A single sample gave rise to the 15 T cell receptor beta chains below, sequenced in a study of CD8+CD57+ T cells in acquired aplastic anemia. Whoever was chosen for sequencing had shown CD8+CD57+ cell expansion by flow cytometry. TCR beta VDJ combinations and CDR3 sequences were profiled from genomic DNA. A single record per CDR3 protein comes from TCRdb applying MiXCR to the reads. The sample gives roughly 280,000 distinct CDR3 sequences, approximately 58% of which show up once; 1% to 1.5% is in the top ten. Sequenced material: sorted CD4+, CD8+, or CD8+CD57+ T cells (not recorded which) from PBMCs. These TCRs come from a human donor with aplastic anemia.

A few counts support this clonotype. The CDR3 protein is CASSGGAGKGETQYF. The CDR3 bases are TGTGCCAGCAGTGGGGGCGCAGGGAAGGGAGAGACCCAGTACTTC. The chain combines TRBV2 with TRBJ2-5; TRBD1 might be the D (5 bases). The germline V and J ends were trimmed by 4 bases and 4 bases, with 16 bases remaining between them. This CDR3 region has 15 residues. Germline V gene data show CDR1 as SNHLY and CDR2 as FYNNEI.

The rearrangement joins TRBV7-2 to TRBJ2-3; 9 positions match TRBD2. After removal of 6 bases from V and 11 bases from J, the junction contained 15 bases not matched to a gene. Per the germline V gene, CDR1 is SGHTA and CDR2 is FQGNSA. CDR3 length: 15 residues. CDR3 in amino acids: CASRMYSGSYNEQYF. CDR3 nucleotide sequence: TGTGCCAGCAGGATGTATAGCGGGAGCTACAATGAGCAGTATTTT.

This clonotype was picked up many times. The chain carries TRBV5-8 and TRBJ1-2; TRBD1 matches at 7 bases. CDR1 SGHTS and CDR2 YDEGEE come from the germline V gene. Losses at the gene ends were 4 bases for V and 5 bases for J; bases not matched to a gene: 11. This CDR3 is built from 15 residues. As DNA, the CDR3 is TGTGCCAGCAGCCCAGAAGGCAGGGGGGCATATGGCTACACCTTC. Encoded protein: CASSPEGRGAYGYTF.

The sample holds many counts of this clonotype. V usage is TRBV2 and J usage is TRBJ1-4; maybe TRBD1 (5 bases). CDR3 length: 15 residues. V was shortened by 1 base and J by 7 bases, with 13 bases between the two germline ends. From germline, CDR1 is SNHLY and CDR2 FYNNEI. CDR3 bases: TGTGCCAGCAGTGAAGGGGGGAGCGTCTCTGAAAAACTGTTTTTT. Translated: CASSEGGSVSEKLFF.

CDR3 in amino acids: CASSVAPSGYEQYF. As DNA, the CDR3 is TGTGCCAGCAGCGTAGCCCCTAGCGGGTACGAGCAGTACTTC. The V call is TRBV9, the J call TRBJ2-7; 8 bases agree with TRBD2. CDR3 length: 14 residues. From germline, CDR1 is SGDLS and CDR2 YYNGEE. V was clipped by 0 bases and J by 4 bases; unmatched bases: 3.

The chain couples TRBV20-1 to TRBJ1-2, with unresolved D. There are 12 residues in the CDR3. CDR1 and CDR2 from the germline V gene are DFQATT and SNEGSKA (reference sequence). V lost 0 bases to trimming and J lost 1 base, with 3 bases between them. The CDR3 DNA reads TGCAGTGCTAGAGAGGGTAACTATGGCTACACCTTC. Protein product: CSAREGNYGYTF.

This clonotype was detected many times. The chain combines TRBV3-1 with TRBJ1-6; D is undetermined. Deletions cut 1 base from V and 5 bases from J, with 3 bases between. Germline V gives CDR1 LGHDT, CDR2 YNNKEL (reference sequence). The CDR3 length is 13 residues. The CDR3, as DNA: TGTGCCAGCAGCCAAGGAGATAATTCACCCCTCCACTTT. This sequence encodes CASSQGDNSPLHF. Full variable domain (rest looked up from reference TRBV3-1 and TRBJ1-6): DTAVSQTPKYLVTQMGNDKSIKCEQNLGHDTMYWYKQDSKKFLKIMFSYNNKELIINETVPNRFSPKSPDKAHLNLHINSLELGDSAVYFCASSQGDNSPLHFGNGTRLTVT.

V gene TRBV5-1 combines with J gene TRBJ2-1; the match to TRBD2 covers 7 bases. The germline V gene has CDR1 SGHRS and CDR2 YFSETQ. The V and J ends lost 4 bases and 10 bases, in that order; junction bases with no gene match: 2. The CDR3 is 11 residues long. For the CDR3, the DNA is TGCGCCAGCAGCGTGACTAGCGAGCAGTTCTTC. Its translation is CASSVTSEQFF.

The CDR3 DNA follows: TGTGCCAGTAGTAGAAACCCCCAGGGGGCAGGGGTGGCAGAGACCCAGTACTTC. This codes for CASSRNPQGAGVAETQYF. V and J are TRBV19 and TRBJ2-5; 8 nucleotides align to TRBD1. J was trimmed by 4 bases and V by 4 bases; bases with no gene match: 17. This CDR3 is 18 amino acids long. Germline V gene lookup returns CDR1 LNHDA and CDR2 SQIVND (reference sequence).

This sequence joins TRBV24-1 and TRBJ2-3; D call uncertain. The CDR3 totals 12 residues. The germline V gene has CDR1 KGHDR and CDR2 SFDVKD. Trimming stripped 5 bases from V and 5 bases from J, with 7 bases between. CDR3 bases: TGTGCCACCAGTGGGACGGTAGATACGCAGTATTTT. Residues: CATSGTVDTQYF.

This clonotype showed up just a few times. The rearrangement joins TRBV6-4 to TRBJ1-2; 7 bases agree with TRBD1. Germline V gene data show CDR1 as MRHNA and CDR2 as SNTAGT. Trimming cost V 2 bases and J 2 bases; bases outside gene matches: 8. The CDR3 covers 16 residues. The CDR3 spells CASSDPGTDQNYGYTF. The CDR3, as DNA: TGTGCCAGCAGTGACCCCGGGACAGACCAAAACTATGGCTACACCTTC.

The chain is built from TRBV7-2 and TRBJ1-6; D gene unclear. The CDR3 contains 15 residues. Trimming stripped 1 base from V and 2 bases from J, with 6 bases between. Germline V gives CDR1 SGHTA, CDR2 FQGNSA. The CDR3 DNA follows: TGTGCCAGCAGCTTAGAGGTGACCTATAATTCACCCCTCCACTTT. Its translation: CASSLEVTYNSPLHF.

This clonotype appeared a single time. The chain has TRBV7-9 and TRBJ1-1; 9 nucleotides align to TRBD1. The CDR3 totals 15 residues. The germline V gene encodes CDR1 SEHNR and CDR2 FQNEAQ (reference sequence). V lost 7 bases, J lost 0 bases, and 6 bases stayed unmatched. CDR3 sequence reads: CASTSGTGMNTEAFF. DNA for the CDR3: TGTGCCAGCACCTCCGGGACAGGGATGAACACTGAAGCTTTCTTT.

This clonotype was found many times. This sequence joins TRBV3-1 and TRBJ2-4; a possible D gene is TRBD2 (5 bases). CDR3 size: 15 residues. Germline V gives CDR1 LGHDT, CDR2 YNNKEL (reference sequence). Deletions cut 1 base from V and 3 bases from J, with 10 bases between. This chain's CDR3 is CASSQVRALKNIQYF. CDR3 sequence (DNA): TGTGCCAGCAGCCAAGTGAGGGCACTCAAAAACATTCAGTACTTC.

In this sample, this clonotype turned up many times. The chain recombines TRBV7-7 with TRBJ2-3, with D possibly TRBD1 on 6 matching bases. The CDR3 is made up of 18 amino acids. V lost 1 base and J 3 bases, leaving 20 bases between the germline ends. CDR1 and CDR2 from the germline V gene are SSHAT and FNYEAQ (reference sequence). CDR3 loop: CASSLEPRGRGGTDTQYF. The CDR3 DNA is TGTGCCAGCAGCTTAGAGCCTCGGGGCAGGGGTGGAACAGATACGCAGTATTTT.